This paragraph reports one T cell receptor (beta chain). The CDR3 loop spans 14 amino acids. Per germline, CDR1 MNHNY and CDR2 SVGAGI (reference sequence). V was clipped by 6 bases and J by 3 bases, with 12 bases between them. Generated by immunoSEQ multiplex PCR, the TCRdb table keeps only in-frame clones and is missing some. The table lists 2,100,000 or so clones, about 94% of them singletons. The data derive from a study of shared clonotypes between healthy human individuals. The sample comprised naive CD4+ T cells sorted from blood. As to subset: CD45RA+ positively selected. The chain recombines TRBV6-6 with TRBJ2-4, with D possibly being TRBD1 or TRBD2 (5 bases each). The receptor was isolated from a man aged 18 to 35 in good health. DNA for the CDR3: TGTGCCAGCAGCCAACTGGGGGTCAAAAACATTCAGTACTTC. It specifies CASSQLGVKNIQYF.